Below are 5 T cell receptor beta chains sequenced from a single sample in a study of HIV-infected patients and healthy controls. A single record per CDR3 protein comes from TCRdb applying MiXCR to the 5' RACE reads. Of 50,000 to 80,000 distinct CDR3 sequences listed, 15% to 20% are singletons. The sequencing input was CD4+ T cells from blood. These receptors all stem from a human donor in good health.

The CDR3 spells CASSIDEGRTDTQYF. The DNA of the CDR3 is TGTGCCAGCAGCATCGATGAGGGGCGCACAGATACGCAGTATTTT. The chain couples TRBV11-3 to TRBJ2-3; tentatively, D is TRBD1 or TRBD2 (5 bases each). V was clipped by 5 bases and J by 1 base, with 13 bases between them. This CDR3 is 15 amino acids long. Germline CDR1 SGHNT, CDR2 YENEEA.

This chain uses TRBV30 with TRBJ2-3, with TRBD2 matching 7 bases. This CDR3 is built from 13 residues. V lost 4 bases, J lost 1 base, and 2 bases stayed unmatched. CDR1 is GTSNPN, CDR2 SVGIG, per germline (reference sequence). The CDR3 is CAWTSGRTDTQYF. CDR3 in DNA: TGTGCCTGGACTAGCGGCCGCACAGATACGCAGTATTTT.

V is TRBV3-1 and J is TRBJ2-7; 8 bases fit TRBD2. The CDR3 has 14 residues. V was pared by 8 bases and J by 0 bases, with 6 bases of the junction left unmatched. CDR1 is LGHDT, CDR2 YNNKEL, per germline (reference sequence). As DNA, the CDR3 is TGTGCCAGCTCCCCGGGGGGGAGCTCCTACGAGCAGTACTTC. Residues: CASSPGGSSYEQYF.

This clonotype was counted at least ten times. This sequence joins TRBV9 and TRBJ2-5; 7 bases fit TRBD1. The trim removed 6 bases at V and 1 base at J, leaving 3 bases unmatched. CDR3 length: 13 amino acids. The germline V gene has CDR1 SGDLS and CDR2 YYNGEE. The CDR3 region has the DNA TGTGCCAGCAACCGGACAGGCCAAGAGACCCAGTACTTC. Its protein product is CASNRTGQETQYF.

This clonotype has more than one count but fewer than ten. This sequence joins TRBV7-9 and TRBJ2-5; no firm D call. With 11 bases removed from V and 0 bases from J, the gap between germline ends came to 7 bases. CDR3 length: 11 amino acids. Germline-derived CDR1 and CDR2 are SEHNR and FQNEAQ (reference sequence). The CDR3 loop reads CAGRHQETQYF. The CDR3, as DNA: TGTGCCGGTCGGCACCAAGAGACCCAGTACTTC.